These 18 T cell receptor beta chains were all obtained from the same sample, sequenced in a study of shared clonotypes between healthy human individuals. Profiled with immunoSEQ multiplex PCR; TCRdb holds only in-frame clones, not every one. The table records 490,000 or so clones, 70% to 80% of them present only once. Material: PBMCs. Receptors were obtained from a woman aged 40 to 50 in good health. Some clones in this sample may be carry-over from other donors' samples.

This clone has at least ten counts. Other DNA sequences in the same sample also yield this CDR3. This sequence joins TRBV14 and TRBJ2-7; 8 positions match TRBD1. The V gene's germline CDR1 is SGHDN and CDR2 FVKESK. The CDR3 sequence is 15 residues long. V shed 4 bases, J shed 0 bases, and the junction held 5 bases outside the gene matches. This CDR3 is CASSLDRGSSYEQYF. Written as DNA, the CDR3 is TGTGCCAGCAGCCTAGACAGGGGAAGCTCCTACGAGCAGTACTTC.

This clone was counted only a few times. CDR3 loop: CASSLGRGSSGNTIYF. CDR3 sequence (DNA): TGTGCCAGCAGCTTAGGTCGTGGCAGCTCTGGAAACACCATATATTTT. V and J are TRBV11-3 and TRBJ1-3; no definite D call. The CDR3 is 16 amino acids. V was trimmed by 1 base and J by 0 bases, leaving 10 bases between them. Germline assignment: CDR1 SGHNT and CDR2 YENEEA.

The chain uses TRBV18 and TRBJ1-1; TRBD1 aligns across 7 bases. Trimming removed 4 bases from V and 7 bases from J; junction bases left unmatched: 9. CDR3 length equals 14 residues. The germline gives CDR1 KGHSH, CDR2 LQKENI. CDR3: CASSQSRDRLEAFF. The CDR3 DNA is TGTGCCAGCTCACAAAGCCGGGACAGACTTGAAGCTTTCTTT.

The CDR3: CASSPTGAYGYTF. CDR3 DNA: TGTGCCAGCAGTCCGACAGGAGCCTATGGCTACACCTTC. The chain has TRBV7-9 and TRBJ1-2; possible D gene TRBD1, 6 bases. The V gene lost 6 bases and the J gene lost 4 bases, with 12 bases spanning the gap. Germline-derived CDR1 and CDR2 are SEHNR and FQNEAQ (reference sequence). CDR3 length: 13 residues.

The CDR3 loop reads CASSSGQGAWHEQFF. CDR3 bases: TGTGCCAGCAGTTCTGGACAGGGGGCTTGGCATGAGCAGTTCTTC. The rearrangement links TRBV6-5 to TRBJ2-1, with TRBD1 matching over 11 bases. The CDR3 has 15 residues. Germline V gives CDR1 MNHEY, CDR2 SVGAGI. The V and J ends lost 4 bases and 8 bases, in that order; junction bases with no gene match: 7.

V usage is TRBV2 and J usage is TRBJ2-1; D uncertain. V was clipped by 3 bases and J by 5 bases, with 11 bases between them. The CDR3 contains 14 residues. CDR1 SNHLY and CDR2 FYNNEI come from the germline V gene. CDR3 nucleotide sequence: TGTGCCAGCAGTGAGATGGTAGGCAACAATGAGCAGTTCTTC. This encodes CASSEMVGNNEQFF.

This chain connects TRBV7-8 to TRBJ2-7; D uncertain. The CDR3 totals 17 residues. In germline, CDR1 is SGHVS, CDR2 FQNEAQ. V dropped 0 bases and J dropped 7 bases, with 22 bases sitting between them. CDR3 DNA: TGTGCCAGCAGCTTAGCGCCGGTGCAGTACGTATCGGAAGAGCAGTACTTC. Translating gives CASSLAPVQYVSEEQYF.

The CDR3 sequence: CAATGGSNQPQHF. DNA for the CDR3: TGTGCCGCGACCGGGGGAAGCAATCAGCCCCAGCATTTT. This chain uses TRBV6-6 with TRBJ1-5; the D gene is possibly TRBD1 (5 bases). The V and J ends lost 11 bases and 1 base respectively, with 12 bases between them. The V gene's germline CDR1 is MNHNY and CDR2 SVGAGI (reference sequence). The length of the CDR3 is 13 residues.

V is TRBV11-3 and J is TRBJ2-1; TRBD2 is a possible D gene (5 bases). V was pared by 7 bases and J by 8 bases, with 15 bases between. The CDR3 has 13 amino acids. Germline values: CDR1 SGHNT, CDR2 YENEEA. In DNA, the CDR3 is TGTGCCAGCACCCCAGGTGGAGGTCATGAGCAGTTCTTC. Translation: CASTPGGGHEQFF.

In its sample, this clone was seen a few times. The chain uses TRBV11-2 and TRBJ1-2; 8 bases agree with TRBD1. This CDR3 spans 13 amino acids. CDR1 SGHAT and CDR2 FQNNGV come from the germline V gene. J gave up 4 bases and V 10 bases, and 8 bases lay outside the gene matches. The CDR3, as DNA: TGTGCCACCGCCTCCGACAGGGGCTATGGCTACACCTTC. This gives the protein CATASDRGYGYTF.

The V call is TRBV6-5, the J call TRBJ1-4, with TRBD1 matching over 8 bases. The V gene end was trimmed by 0 bases and the J gene end by 8 bases; junction bases not matched to a gene: 5. This CDR3 has 15 residues. Germline V CDR1 and CDR2: MNHEY, SVGAGI. CDR3 coding DNA: TGTGCCAGCAGTTACTCTGGACAGGGTTACGAAAAACTGTTTTTT. Its protein is CASSYSGQGYEKLFF.

This clone was counted between two and nine times. CDR3 region: CASSRRGTETSYEQYF. The CDR3 DNA reads TGTGCCAGCAGCCGCCGAGGGACCGAGACGTCCTACGAGCAGTACTTC. The chain links TRBV7-9 to TRBJ2-7; D assignment may be TRBD1 or TRBD2 (5 bases each). This CDR3 contains 16 residues. Trimming pared 5 bases from V and 1 base from J, leaving 18 bases between. Germline-derived CDR1 and CDR2 are SEHNR and FQNEAQ (reference sequence). The whole variable domain, filled in from reference TRBV7-9 and TRBJ2-7, reads DTGVSQNPRHKITKRGQNVTFRCDPISEHNRLYWYRQTLGQGPEFLTYFQNEAQLEKSRLLSDRFSAERPKGSFSTLEIQRTEQGDSAMYLCASSRRGTETSYEQYFGPGTRLTVT.

The gene calls are TRBV7-9 and TRBJ2-5; TRBD2 is a possible D gene (6 bases). The CDR3 runs 15 residues. With 3 bases removed from V and 5 bases from J, the gap between germline ends came to 16 bases. CDR1 is SEHNR, CDR2 FQNEAQ, per germline (reference sequence). CDR3 coding DNA: TGTGCCAGCAGCTTTTATCCCGGGGGAGCCGAGACCCAGTACTTC. It specifies CASSFYPGGAETQYF.

A note on this clone: One end of the junction is discordant with germline, which a read error may explain. Within the sample, other DNA sequences also encode this same CDR3. The chain is built from TRBV28 and TRBJ1-4, with D possibly being TRBD1 (6 bases). This CDR3 has 14 amino acids. CDR1 is MDHEN and CDR2 is SYDVKM in the germline V gene. CDR3 residues: CASRRGAGAEKLFF. The DNA of the CDR3 is TGTGCTAGCAGACGGGGGGCAGGGGCTGAAAAACTGTTTTTT. The full variable domain, with the rest looked up from reference TRBV28 and TRBJ1-4, is DVKVTQSSRYLVKRTGEKVFLECVQDMDHENMFWYRQDPGLGLRLIYFSYDVKMKEKGDIPEGYSVSREKKERFSLILESASTNQTSMYLCASRRGAGAEKLFFGSGTQLSVL.

This chain connects TRBV11-3 to TRBJ2-7, with unresolved D. Germline CDR1 SGHNT, CDR2 YENEEA. This CDR3 region has 15 residues. Deletions cut 1 base from V and 3 bases from J, with 13 bases between. In DNA, the CDR3 is TGTGCCAGCAGCTTAGGGACCGGACGCAACTACGAGCAGTACTTC. This gives the protein CASSLGTGRNYEQYF.

There are a few counts of this clone. V and J are TRBV6-4 and TRBJ2-5; 14 nucleotides line up with TRBD2. Germline V gives CDR1 MRHNA, CDR2 SNTAGT. This CDR3 comprises 16 residues. V shed 5 bases and J 5 bases; nucleotides not matched to a gene: 7. CDR3 nucleotides: TGTGCCAGCAGTCCCGGACTAGCGGGAGGTGACGAGACCCAGTACTTC. Its translation: CASSPGLAGGDETQYF.

This clone was found once. The CDR3 nucleotides are TGTGCCAGCAGCTTATCGGGGCAGGGGGCAGAGACCCAGTACTTC. It encodes CASSLSGQGAETQYF. V usage is TRBV11-2 and J usage is TRBJ2-5; TRBD1 agrees at 8 bases. This CDR3 spans 15 amino acids. The germline CDR1 and CDR2 sequences are SGHAT and FQNNGV. V lost 2 bases, J lost 4 bases, and 6 bases stayed unmatched.

This clone was detected a few times. The chain couples TRBV25-1 to TRBJ2-4; a weak D match, TRBD1 (5 bases). This CDR3 region has 16 residues. CDR1 is MGHDK and CDR2 is SYGVNS in the germline V gene. V was shortened by 3 bases and J by 1 base, with 13 bases between the two germline ends. The DNA of the CDR3 is TGTGCCAGCAGTGAGCAGGGTATGGACGCCAAAAACATTCAGTACTTC. Its translation: CASSEQGMDAKNIQYF.